The source of this T cell receptor (beta chain) is a study of human T cells and chemical hapten exposure. The CDR3 runs to 13 residues. V lost 6 bases and J 5 bases, leaving 14 bases between the germline ends. Germline V lookup: CDR1 SGHRS, CDR2 YFSETQ. TCRdb reanalysed the 5' RACE reads using MiXCR and keeps one entry per CDR3 protein. Of roughly 110,000 distinct CDR3 sequences in the sample, approximately 20% were seen once. Extraction yielded total RNA from whole blood (unfractionated). The chain is built from TRBV5-1 and TRBJ1-1, with a possible D match to TRBD1 (6 bases). This sequence originates from a human donor in good health. CDR3 DNA: TGCGCCAGCACCACGACAGGAGGGACTGAAGCTTTCTTT. Protein sequence: CASTTTGGTEAFF.